This TCR beta chain was retrieved from a study of blood T cells in healthy people across ages. Through a sample-barcoded 5' primer and a J-beta primer mix, a second PCR was run for roughly 6 to 11 cycles. TCRdb re-analysed the 5' RACE reads in MiXCR, keeping a single row per CDR3 protein. The table shows 790,000 or so distinct CDR3 sequences, with more than 50% occurring only once. CDR3 length: 13 amino acids. Looked up from germline, CDR1 is SGHTA and CDR2 is FQGTGA. Trimming left V 3 bases short and J 7 bases short, with 7 bases between. Findings of the study overall: The CMV status of each donor remained undetermined, and this could have confounded shifts in expanded clonotypes. When set beside aged donors, long-lived donors presented more naive CD4+ cells and higher diversity.

As regards this clonotype: Antigen unknown.

The rearrangement uses TRBV7-3 and TRBJ1-6, with TRBD1 as a possible D gene (5 bases). The receptor comes from a man between 40 and 49 years old in good health. Source material: blood. The DNA for the CDR3 is TGTGCCAGCAGCTTGTGGGGGAATTCACCCCTCCACTTT. Translation: CASSLWGNSPLHF. The full variable domain, with the rest looked up from reference TRBV7-3 and TRBJ1-6, is GAGVSQTPSNKVTEKGKYVELRCDPISGHTALYWYRQSLGQGPEFLIYFQGTGAADDSGLPNDRFFAVRPEGSVSTLKIQRTERGDSAVYLCASSLWGNSPLHFGNGTRLTVT.